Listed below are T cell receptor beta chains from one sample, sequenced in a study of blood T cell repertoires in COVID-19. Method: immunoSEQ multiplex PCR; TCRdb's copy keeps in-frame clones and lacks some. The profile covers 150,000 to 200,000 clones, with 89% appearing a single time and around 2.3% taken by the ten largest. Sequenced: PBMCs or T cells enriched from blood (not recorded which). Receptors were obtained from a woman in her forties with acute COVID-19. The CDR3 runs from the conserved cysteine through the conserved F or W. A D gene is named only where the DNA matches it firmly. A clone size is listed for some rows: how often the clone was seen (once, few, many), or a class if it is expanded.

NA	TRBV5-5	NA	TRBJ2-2	CASSLGQAGELFF	TGTGCCAGCAGCTTGGGACAAGCCGGGGAGCTGTTTTTT
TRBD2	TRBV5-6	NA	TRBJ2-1	CASSLPLGTSGDEQFF	TGTGCCAGCAGCTTACCCCTTGGGACTAGCGGGGACGAGCAGTTCTTC
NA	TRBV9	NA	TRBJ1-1	CASSPLSGSTGNTEAFF	TGTGCCAGCAGCCCATTATCAGGATCGACCGGGAACACTGAAGCTTTCTTT
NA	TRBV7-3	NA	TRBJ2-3	CASSLTPSPGGPGGTDTQYF	TGTGCCAGCAGCTTAACGCCGTCCCCGGGGGGCCCGGGCGGCACAGATACGCAGTATTTT
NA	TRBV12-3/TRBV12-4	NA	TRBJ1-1	CASSFTGLTEAFF	TGTGCCAGCAGTTTTACAGGGCTCACTGAAGCTTTCTTT
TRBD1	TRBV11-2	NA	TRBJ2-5	CASSLDLGRGETQYF	TGTGCCAGCAGCTTAGATCTAGGCAGGGGGGAGACCCAGTACTTC
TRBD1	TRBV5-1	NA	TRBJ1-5	CASSRDRAGNQPQHF	TGCGCCAGCAGCCGCGACAGGGCAGGCAATCAGCCCCAGCATTTT
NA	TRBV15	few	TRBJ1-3	CATSIAGSGNTIYF	TGTGCCACCAGCATCGCGGGCTCTGGAAACACCATATATTTT
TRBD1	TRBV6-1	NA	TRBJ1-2	CASSELGTGDYGYTF	TGTGCCAGCAGTGAATTGGGGACAGGGGACTATGGCTACACCTTC
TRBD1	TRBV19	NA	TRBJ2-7	CASSIGQGYEQYF	TGTGCCAGTAGTATCGGACAGGGCTACGAGCAGTACTTC
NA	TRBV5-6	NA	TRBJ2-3	CASSIPGSLTQYF	TGTGCCAGCAGCATACCGGGAAGCCTTACGCAGTATTTT
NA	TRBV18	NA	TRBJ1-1	CASSPLERNTEAFF	TGTGCCAGCTCACCATTAGAGAGGAACACTGAAGCTTTCTTT
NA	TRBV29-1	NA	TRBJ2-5	CSVEEGEILSAYF	TGCAGCGTTGAAGAAGGGGAAATCCTATCAGCTTACTTC
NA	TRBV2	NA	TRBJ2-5	CATKMDRGNQETQYF	TGTGCCACCAAGATGGACAGAGGAAACCAAGAGACCCAGTACTTC
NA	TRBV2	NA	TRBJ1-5	CASSELTGNQPQHF	TGTGCCAGCAGTGAGCTTACAGGGAATCAGCCCCAGCATTTT
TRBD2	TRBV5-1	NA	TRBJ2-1	CASSLVASGGLEQFF	TGCGCCAGCAGCTTGGTGGCTAGCGGGGGGCTAGAGCAGTTCTTC
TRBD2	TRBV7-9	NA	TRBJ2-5	CASSFPSGRETQYF	TGTGCCAGCAGCTTTCCTAGCGGGAGGGAGACCCAGTACTTC
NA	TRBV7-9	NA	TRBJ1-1	CASSLGGQPNTEAFF	TGTGCCAGCAGCTTAGGGGGGCAGCCGAACACTGAAGCTTTCTTT
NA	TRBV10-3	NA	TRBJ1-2	CAISESKGFDGYTF	TGTGCCATCAGTGAGTCGAAGGGGTTCGATGGCTACACCTTC
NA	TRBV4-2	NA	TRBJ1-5	CASSQEGGTNYQPQHF	TGTGCCAGCAGCCAAGAAGGGGGTACAAACTATCAGCCCCAGCATTTT
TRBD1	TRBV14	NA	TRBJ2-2	CASSFGASRAFAGQGATGELFF	TGTGCCAGCAGCTTTGGTGCCAGCAGAGCGTTCGCGGGACAGGGGGCAACCGGGGAGCTGTTTTTT
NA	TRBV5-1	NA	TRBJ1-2	CASSFLDWNYGYTF	TGCGCCAGCAGCTTCTTGGACTGGAACTATGGCTACACCTTC
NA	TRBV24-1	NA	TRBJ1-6	CATSRGRALKNSPLHF	TGTGCCACCAGTCGTGGCAGGGCCTTGAAAAATTCACCCCTCCACTTT
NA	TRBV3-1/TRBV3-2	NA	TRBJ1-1	CASSSYDRKNTEAFF	TGTGCCAGCAGCTCCTACGACAGGAAGAACACTGAAGCTTTCTTT
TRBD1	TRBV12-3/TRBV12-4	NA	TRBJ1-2	CASSLDRVYGYTF	TGTGCCAGCAGTTTGGACAGGGTCTATGGCTACACCTTC
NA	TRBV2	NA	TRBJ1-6	CASSETTNYNSPLHF	TGTGCCAGCAGCGAAACCACAAATTATAATTCACCCCTCCACTTT
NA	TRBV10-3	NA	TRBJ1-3	CASGPGQDSGNTIYF	TGTGCCTCTGGGCCAGGGCAGGACTCTGGAAACACCATATATTTT
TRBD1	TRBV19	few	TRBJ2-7	CASSIWDRGGYEQYF	TGTGCCAGTAGTATATGGGACAGGGGGGGCTACGAGCAGTACTTC
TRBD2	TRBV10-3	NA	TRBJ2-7	CAISLGLAGNSYEQYF	TGTGCCATCAGCCTGGGACTAGCGGGGAACTCCTACGAGCAGTACTTC
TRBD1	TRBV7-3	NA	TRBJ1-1	CASSITGALNTEAFF	TGTGCCAGCAGCATCACAGGGGCGTTGAACACTGAAGCTTTCTTT
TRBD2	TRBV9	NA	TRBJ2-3	CASSVGGGRSTDTQYF	TGTGCCAGCAGCGTCGGCGGGGGACGTAGCACAGATACGCAGTATTTT